This TCR beta chain appears in the sequencing data of a study of T-cell memory formation after mild COVID-19. MiXCR was run by TCRdb on the 5' RACE reads, yielding one entry per CDR3 protein. The table has 250,000 to 350,000 distinct CDR3 sequences, roughly an eighth seen once. Study-level findings and limits: Most CD4+ clones that shrank were in CM and EM, while CD8+ ones turned up in EMRA.

A word on this clonotype: Its antigen is unknown.

Sequencing used PBMCs or a T cell subset sorted from them (not recorded which). The source is a man aged 18 to 30 who had mild COVID-19 (a few samples of this study predate the infection). Cell type and time point are not known.

The DNA for the CDR3 is TGTGCCAGCAGTTACCCCCTAGCTAGGACAGGGAGATCGCGGACTGAAGCTTTCTTT. This translates into CASSYPLARTGRSRTEAFF. This chain uses TRBV6-2 or TRBV6-3 with TRBJ1-1, with 8 bases aligning to TRBD1. The germline CDR1 and CDR2 sequences are MNHEY and SVGEGT. J was trimmed by 5 bases and V by 2 bases; bases with no gene match: 19. The CDR3 is 19 amino acids.